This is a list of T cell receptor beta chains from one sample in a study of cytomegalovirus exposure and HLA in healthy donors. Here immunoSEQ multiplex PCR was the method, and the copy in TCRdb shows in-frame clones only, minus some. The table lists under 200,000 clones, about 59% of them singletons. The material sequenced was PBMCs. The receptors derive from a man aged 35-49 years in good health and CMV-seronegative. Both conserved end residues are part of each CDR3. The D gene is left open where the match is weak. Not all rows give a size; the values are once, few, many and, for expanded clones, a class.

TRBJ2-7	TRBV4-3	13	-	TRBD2	CASSHNSGYEQYF	TGCGCCAGCAGCCATAATAGCGGGTACGAGCAGTACTTC
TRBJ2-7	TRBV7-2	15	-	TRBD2	CASSLGTRPTSEQYF	TGTGCCAGCAGCTTAGGGACTAGACCTACTAGCGAGCAGTACTTC
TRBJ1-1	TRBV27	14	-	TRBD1	CASSREGARKEAFF	TGTGCCAGCAGTCGGGAGGGGGCGCGGAAGGAAGCTTTCTTT
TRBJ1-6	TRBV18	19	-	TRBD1	CASSPISGTGGAPGSPLHF	TGTGCCAGCTCACCGATCTCCGGGACAGGGGGCGCCCCGGGTTCACCCCTCCACTTT
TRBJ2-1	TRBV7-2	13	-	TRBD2	CASSFGRYDEQFF	TGTGCCAGCAGCTTCGGGAGGTACGATGAGCAGTTCTTC
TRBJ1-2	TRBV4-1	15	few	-	CASSQGEEGLNGYTF	TGCGCCAGCAGCCAAGGGGAAGAGGGTTTGAACGGCTACACCTTC
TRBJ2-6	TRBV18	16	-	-	CASSPLYSSGANVLTF	TGTGCCAGCTCACCACTCTACAGCTCTGGGGCCAACGTCCTGACTTTC
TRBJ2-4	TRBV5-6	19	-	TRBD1	CASSLWGGGQGKAKNIQYF	TGTGCCAGCAGCTTGTGGGGGGGAGGACAGGGGAAAGCCAAAAACATTCAGTACTTC
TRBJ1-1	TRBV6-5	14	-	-	CASRPPDMNTEAFF	TGTGCCAGCCGACCCCCGGACATGAACACTGAAGCTTTCTTT
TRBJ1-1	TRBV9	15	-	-	CASSGGGGAKTEAFF	TGTGCCAGCAGCGGCGGCGGGGGTGCGAAAACTGAAGCTTTCTTT
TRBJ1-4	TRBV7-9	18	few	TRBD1	CASTLPTQGGAANEKLFF	TGTGCCAGCACCCTTCCCACACAGGGGGGAGCTGCTAATGAAAAACTGTTTTTT
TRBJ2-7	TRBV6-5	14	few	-	CASTATGTSYEQYF	TGTGCCAGCACCGCGACAGGGACTTCCTACGAGCAGTACTTC
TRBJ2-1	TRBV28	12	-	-	CASSLERYEQFF	TGTGCCAGCAGTTTAGAGAGATATGAGCAGTTCTTC
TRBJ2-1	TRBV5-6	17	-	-	CASTRRLAVLNYNEQFF	TGTGCCAGCACCCGACGCCTAGCCGTCCTCAATTACAATGAGCAGTTCTTC
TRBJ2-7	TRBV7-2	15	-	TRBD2	CASSFRLAVSYEQYF	TGTGCCAGCAGCTTTCGACTAGCCGTCTCCTACGAGCAGTACTTC
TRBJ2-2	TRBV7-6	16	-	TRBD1	CASSLNRDRATGELFF	TGTGCCAGCAGTCTCAACCGGGACAGGGCGACCGGGGAGCTGTTTTTT